The 18 T cell receptor beta chains presented below share a single source sample, sequenced in a study of Ad26.COV2.S vaccination and SARS-CoV-2 variants. The method was immunoSEQ multiplex PCR; TCRdb's version includes in-frame clones alone and lacks a portion of them. The sample holds roughly 700,000 clones, around 90% seen once. Regarding treatment: some 19 received Ad26.COV2.S at low or high dose, single or two shots; roughly five received placebo; per-sample allocation not given. Each sample was drawn 63 days after the first injection (of vaccine or placebo). Specimen: peripheral blood, collected in a trial of Ad26.COV2.S vaccine versus placebo. The receptors here all came from a person aged 18 to 65 who received the Ad26.COV2.S COVID-19 vaccine or a placebo.

The chain couples TRBV10-3 to TRBJ2-6, with no clear D. CDR1 is ENHRY and CDR2 is SYGVKD in the germline V gene. This CDR3 spans 16 amino acids. Between the trimmed V and J ends, which lost 0 bases and 0 bases, there was a span of 6 bases. The CDR3 spells CAISESATSGANVLTF. CDR3 nucleotides: TGTGCCATCAGTGAGTCGGCCACCTCTGGGGCCAACGTCCTGACTTTC.

This sequence joins TRBV7-2 and TRBJ2-7, with a possible D match to TRBD1 (6 bases). The germline CDR1 and CDR2 sequences are SGHTA and FQGNSA. Trimming left V 4 bases short and J 3 bases short, with 10 bases between. The CDR3 consists of 13 residues. The CDR3 spells CASSWTAIYEQYF. The CDR3 nucleotides read TGTGCCAGCAGCTGGACAGCTATCTACGAGCAGTACTTC.

The rearrangement joins TRBV6-5 to TRBJ1-2; D is ambiguous. Germline values: CDR1 MNHEY, CDR2 SVGAGI. Trimming removed 0 bases from V and 4 bases from J, with 12 bases in between. The CDR3 is made up of 15 amino acids. The CDR3 protein is CASSYSEGPGYGYTF. For the CDR3, the DNA is TGTGCCAGCAGTTACTCGGAGGGCCCGGGCTATGGCTACACCTTC.

This chain joins TRBV27 and TRBJ2-1; tentatively, D is TRBD2 (5 bases). The CDR3 contains 14 residues. CDR1 and CDR2 (germline): MNHEY, SMNVEV (reference sequence). The V gene lost 6 bases and the J gene lost 8 bases, with 17 bases spanning the gap. CDR3: CASSSQVALHEQFF. The DNA for the CDR3 is TGTGCCAGCAGCTCCCAGGTAGCGTTGCATGAGCAGTTCTTC.

The chain employs TRBV18 and TRBJ2-5; D is ambiguous. The CDR3 spans 14 residues. V dropped 3 bases and J dropped 1 base, with 9 bases sitting between them. The germline gives CDR1 KGHSH, CDR2 LQKENI. Here the CDR3 DNA reads TGTGCCAGCTCACCGAGTAGAAGCCAAGAGACCCAGTACTTC. Encoded protein: CASSPSRSQETQYF.

This chain uses TRBV19 with TRBJ1-2, with TRBD1 identical over 7 bases. Trimming at V came to 1 base and at J to 1 base, leaving 6 bases not matched to a gene. Germline assignment: CDR1 LNHDA and CDR2 SQIVND (reference sequence). The CDR3 extends over 16 amino acids. The CDR3 protein is CASSIGGTASNYGYTF. The CDR3 DNA sequence: TGTGCCAGTAGTATAGGAGGGACAGCCAGTAACTATGGCTACACCTTC.

The chain has TRBV4-2 and TRBJ2-7, with D perhaps matching TRBD2 (5 bases). Trimming took 6 bases from V and 0 from J, leaving 12 bases between them. This CDR3 region has 14 residues. The germline V gene has CDR1 LGHNA and CDR2 YNFKEQ. CDR3: CASRRTASSYEQYF. CDR3 DNA sequence: TGTGCCAGCAGGCGGACTGCTAGCTCCTACGAGCAGTACTTC.

The genes are TRBV15 and TRBJ2-1, with 9 bases identical to TRBD2. This CDR3 is built from 15 residues. The trim removed 5 bases at V and 9 bases at J, leaving 11 bases unmatched. CDR1 and CDR2 from the germline V gene are LNHNV and YYDKDF (reference sequence). The CDR3, as DNA: TGTGCCACCAGCCACAGGGCGGGGGGGCGCGGTGAGCAGTTCTTC. Protein sequence: CATSHRAGGRGEQFF.

The J gene is TRBJ2-5, the V gene TRBV7-2, with a possible D match to TRBD1 (5 bases). Germline CDR1 reads SGHTA; CDR2 reads FQGNSA. V was clipped by 1 base and J by 2 bases, with 11 bases between them. The CDR3 runs 15 residues. This CDR3 is CASSLGSRVQETQYF. CDR3 sequence (DNA): TGTGCCAGCAGCTTAGGGTCCAGGGTTCAAGAGACCCAGTACTTC. Full variable domain (remainder filled in from reference TRBV7-2 and TRBJ2-5): GAGVSQSPSNKVTEKGKDVELRCDPISGHTALYWYRQSLGQGLEFLIYFQGNSAPDKSGLPSDRFSAERTGGSVSTLTIQRTQQEDSAVYLCASSLGSRVQETQYFGPGTRLLVL.

The rearrangement joins TRBV7-2 to TRBJ1-1; D is undetermined. From germline, CDR1 is SGHTA and CDR2 FQGNSA. Trimming shortened V by 5 bases and J by 0 bases, and 10 bases separated the two germline ends. This CDR3 region has 14 residues. The CDR3 nucleotides are TGTGCCAGCAGCCTTACCCGTATGAACACTGAAGCTTTCTTT. As protein: CASSLTRMNTEAFF.

The chain employs TRBV10-3 and TRBJ2-1, with 10 positions matching TRBD1. Germline CDR1 is ENHRY and CDR2 is SYGVKD. The CDR3 contains 18 residues. J gave up 0 bases and V 4 bases, and 9 bases lay outside the gene matches. The CDR3 loop reads CAISGGTGTGVSYNEQFF. The CDR3 DNA reads TGTGCCATCAGTGGAGGGACCGGGACAGGGGTCTCCTACAATGAGCAGTTCTTC.

This clone has just a few counts. The chain employs TRBV4-1 and TRBJ1-5, with D possibly TRBD1 on 5 matching bases. The CDR3 has 16 residues. Germline CDR1 reads MGHRA; CDR2 reads YSYEKL. V was pared by 8 bases and J by 0 bases, with 17 bases between. CDR3 in amino acids: CASSDPGQYSNQPQHF. The CDR3 region has the DNA TGCGCCAGCTCGGACCCTGGACAATATAGCAATCAGCCCCAGCATTTT.

The chain is built from TRBV3-1 (or the pseudogene TRBV3-2) and TRBJ2-2, with D maybe TRBD2 (6 bases). From germline, CDR1 is LGHDT and CDR2 YNNKEL (reference sequence). The length of the CDR3 is 17 residues. V lost 0 bases and J 7 bases, leaving 18 bases between the germline ends. The CDR3 is CASSQEEGAGQGGELFF. CDR3 nucleotides: TGTGCCAGCAGCCAAGAAGAAGGAGCGGGCCAAGGCGGGGAGCTGTTTTTT.

The rearrangement links TRBV5-5 to TRBJ2-2; perhaps TRBD2 as D (6 bases). V shed 2 bases and J shed 7 bases, with 21 bases lying between them. Germline assignment: CDR1 SGHKS and CDR2 YYEKEE (reference sequence). The CDR3 spans 17 residues. The CDR3 nucleotides are TGTGCCAGCAGCTTTGGACCCCTAGCGATGGTGCACGGGGAGCTGTTTTTT. Translating gives CASSFGPLAMVHGELFF.

The gene calls are TRBV7-3 and TRBJ2-3; TRBD1 aligns across 7 bases. The CDR3 consists of 13 residues. V trimming: 5 bases; J trimming: 5 bases; junction bases outside the gene matches: 4. Germline V gene data show CDR1 as SGHTA and CDR2 as FQGTGA. The CDR3 region has the DNA TGTGCCAGCAGCGGACAGGACCGAGATACGCAGTATTTT. It specifies CASSGQDRDTQYF.

The V call is TRBV5-1, the J call TRBJ1-2, with D tentatively TRBD1 (5 bases). V was pared by 0 bases and J by 6 bases, with 12 bases between. Germline-derived CDR1 and CDR2 are SGHRS and YFSETQ. This CDR3 contains 14 residues. CDR3 coding DNA: TGCGCCAGCAGCTTGGAAGCGGGGACGCATGGCTACACCTTC. This translates into CASSLEAGTHGYTF.

The chain recombines TRBV5-1 with TRBJ2-5, with TRBD2 identical over 12 bases. The CDR3 is made up of 16 amino acids. Germline V gives CDR1 SGHRS, CDR2 YFSETQ. V trimming: 3 bases; J trimming: 5 bases; junction bases outside the gene matches: 8. CDR3 bases: TGCGCCAGCAGCTCATCCGGGACTAGCGGGCGGGAGACCCAGTACTTC. Translation gives CASSSSGTSGRETQYF.

The genes are TRBV6-5 and TRBJ2-1; possibly TRBD1 for D (6 bases). CDR1 MNHEY and CDR2 SVGAGI come from the germline V gene. This CDR3 contains 14 residues. V lost 7 bases, J lost 4 bases, and 14 bases lay in between. CDR3 protein: CASTHRDKYNEQFF. In nucleotides, the CDR3 is TGTGCCAGCACCCACCGGGACAAGTACAATGAGCAGTTCTTC.